These T cell receptor beta chains were read from a single sample in a study of immune cell composition in non-small cell lung cancer. Here immunoSEQ multiplex PCR was the method, and the copy in TCRdb shows in-frame clones only, minus some. The sample records approximately 13,000 clones, over 75% being singletons. Sequenced: lung tumor tissue. The receptor source for this set is a human donor with non-small cell lung cancer. CDR3s include the opening cysteine and the closing phenylalanine or tryptophan. The order of the fields is CDR3 length, J gene, D gene, V gene, CDR3 DNA, CDR3 protein. The D gene is left open where the match is weak.

len: 13
j_gene: TRBJ2-3
d_gene: TRBD2
v_gene: TRBV27
CDR3nt: TGTGCCAGCAGTTCCCGGGGGGGGGATACGCAGTATTTT
CDR3aa: CASSSRGGDTQYF

len: 14
j_gene: TRBJ2-4
d_gene: TRBD1
v_gene: TRBV6-5
CDR3nt: TGTGCCAGCAGTTCCCGACAGGGTAAAAACATTCAGTACTTC
CDR3aa: CASSSRQGKNIQYF

len: 15
j_gene: TRBJ2-6
d_gene: .
v_gene: TRBV7-8
CDR3nt: TGTGCCAGCAGCTTTCGACAGGCTGGGGCCAACGTCCTGACTTTC
CDR3aa: CASSFRQAGANVLTF

len: 15
j_gene: TRBJ2-1
d_gene: TRBD2
v_gene: TRBV7-3
CDR3nt: TGTGCCAGCAGCCTTGGGACTAGCACTTACAATGAGCAGTTCTTC
CDR3aa: CASSLGTSTYNEQFF

len: 13
j_gene: TRBJ2-7
d_gene: .
v_gene: TRBV28
CDR3nt: TGTGCCAGCAGCGCTGTACTGCAGTACGAGCAGTACTTC
CDR3aa: CASSAVLQYEQYF

len: 11
j_gene: TRBJ1-2
d_gene: .
v_gene: TRBV21-1
CDR3nt: TGTGCCAGCAGCAAAGCGTATGGCTACACCTTC
CDR3aa: CASSKAYGYTF

len: 17
j_gene: TRBJ2-2
d_gene: TRBD2
v_gene: TRBV18
CDR3nt: TGTGCCAGCTCACCAATGAGCGGGAGGGCGAACACCGGGGAGCTGTTTTTT
CDR3aa: CASSPMSGRANTGELFF

len: 21
j_gene: TRBJ2-1
d_gene: .
v_gene: TRBV18
CDR3nt: TGTGCCAGCTCACCAACGGGACTATTTCGTCCTAGGGGGACTACCAACAATGAGCAGTTCTTC
CDR3aa: CASSPTGLFRPRGTTNNEQFF

len: 15
j_gene: TRBJ1-5
d_gene: .
v_gene: TRBV19
CDR3nt: TGTGCCAGTAGTATGGCAGGGTTAAGCAATCAGCCCCAGCATTTT
CDR3aa: CASSMAGLSNQPQHF

len: 14
j_gene: TRBJ2-7
d_gene: .
v_gene: TRBV5-6
CDR3nt: TGTGCCAGCAGCTTGACCGGGGAGTCCTACGAGCAGTACTTC
CDR3aa: CASSLTGESYEQYF

len: 20
j_gene: TRBJ2-3
d_gene: TRBD2
v_gene: TRBV4-3
CDR3nt: TGCGCCAGCAGCCAAGATCCGGGACTAGCGGGGTGGTCTAGCACAGATACGCAGTATTTT
CDR3aa: CASSQDPGLAGWSSTDTQYF